This TCR beta chain derives from a study of T cells expressing NK-cell markers. As for the study in general: In the group of eight sequenced donors, seven were HCMV-seropositive and one was seronegative.

The TCR beta cDNA came from 5'RACE template switching with UMIs. TCRdb re-analyzed the 5' RACE reads; it lists each CDR3 protein once, without DNA. The table gives some 340,000 distinct CDR3 sequences; the top ten clones make up about 5.2% of it. The CDR3 extends over 15 amino acids. The TCR was taken from a man aged 18 to 69 in good health. The sample comprised blood T cells: a sorted CD56 or NKG2C T cell subset, CD4+ or CD8+ T cells, or bulk PBMC T cells (not recorded which). The chain joins TRBV12-3 or TRBV12-4 to TRBJ2-3. The CDR3 reads CASSRLGTRADTQYF.